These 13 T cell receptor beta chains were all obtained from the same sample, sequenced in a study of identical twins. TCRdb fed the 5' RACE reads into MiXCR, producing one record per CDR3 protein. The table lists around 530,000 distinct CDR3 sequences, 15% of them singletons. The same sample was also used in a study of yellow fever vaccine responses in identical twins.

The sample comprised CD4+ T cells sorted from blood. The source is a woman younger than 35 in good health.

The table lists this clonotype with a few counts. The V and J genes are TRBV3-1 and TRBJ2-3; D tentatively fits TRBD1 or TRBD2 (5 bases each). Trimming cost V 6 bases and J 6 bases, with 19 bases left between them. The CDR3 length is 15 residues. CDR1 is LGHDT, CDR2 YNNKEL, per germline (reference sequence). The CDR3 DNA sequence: TGTGCCAGCAGACCCCCGGGGCTAGCCGAGGATACGCAGTATTTT. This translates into CASRPPGLAEDTQYF.

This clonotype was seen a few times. CDR3 protein: CASSPSPWGYGYTF. The CDR3 DNA reads TGTGCCAGCAGTCCATCCCCTTGGGGCTATGGCTACACCTTC. The chain uses TRBV27 and TRBJ1-2; D is uncertain. V dropped 5 bases and J dropped 4 bases, with 14 bases sitting between them. Germline lookup yields CDR1 MNHEY and CDR2 SMNVEV (reference sequence). The CDR3 spans 14 residues.

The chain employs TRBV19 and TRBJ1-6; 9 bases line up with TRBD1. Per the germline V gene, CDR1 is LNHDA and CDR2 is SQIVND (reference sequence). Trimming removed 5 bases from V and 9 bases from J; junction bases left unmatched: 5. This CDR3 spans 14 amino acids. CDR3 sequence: CASSEQGAGSPLHF. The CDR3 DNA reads TGTGCCAGTAGTGAACAGGGGGCAGGTTCACCCCTCCACTTT.

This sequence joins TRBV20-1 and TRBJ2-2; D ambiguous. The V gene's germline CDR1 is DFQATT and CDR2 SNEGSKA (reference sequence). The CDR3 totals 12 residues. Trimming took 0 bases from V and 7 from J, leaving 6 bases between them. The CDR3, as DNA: TGCAGTGCTAGAGATAGAAACGGGGAGCTGTTTTTT. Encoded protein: CSARDRNGELFF.

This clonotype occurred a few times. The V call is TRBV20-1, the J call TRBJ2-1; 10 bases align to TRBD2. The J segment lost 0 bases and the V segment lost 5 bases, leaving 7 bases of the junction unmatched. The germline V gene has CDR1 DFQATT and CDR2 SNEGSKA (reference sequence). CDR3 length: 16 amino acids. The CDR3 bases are TGCAGTGCTTTTGACGGACTAGCGGCCTCCTACAATGAGCAGTTCTTC. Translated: CSAFDGLAASYNEQFF.

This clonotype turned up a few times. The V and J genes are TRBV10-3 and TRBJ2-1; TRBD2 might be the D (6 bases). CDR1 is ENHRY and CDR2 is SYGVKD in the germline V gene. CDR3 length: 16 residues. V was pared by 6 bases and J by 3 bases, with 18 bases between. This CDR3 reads CAISAFLAEDYNEQFF. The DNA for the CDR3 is TGTGCCATCAGCGCCTTTTTAGCGGAGGACTACAATGAGCAGTTCTTC.

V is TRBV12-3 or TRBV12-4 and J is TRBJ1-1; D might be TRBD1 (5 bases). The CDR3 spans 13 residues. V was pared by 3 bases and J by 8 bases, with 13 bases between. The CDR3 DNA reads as TGTGCCAGCAGTTTCAGGACAACCAGGGAAGCTTTCTTT. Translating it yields CASSFRTTREAFF.

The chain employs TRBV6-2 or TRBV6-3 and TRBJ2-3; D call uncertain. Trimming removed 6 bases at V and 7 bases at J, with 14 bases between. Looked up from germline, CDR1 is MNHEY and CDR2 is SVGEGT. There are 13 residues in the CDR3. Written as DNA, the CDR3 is TGTGCCAGCAGCCCACTGGTCGGCTATACGCAGTATTTT. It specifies CASSPLVGYTQYF.

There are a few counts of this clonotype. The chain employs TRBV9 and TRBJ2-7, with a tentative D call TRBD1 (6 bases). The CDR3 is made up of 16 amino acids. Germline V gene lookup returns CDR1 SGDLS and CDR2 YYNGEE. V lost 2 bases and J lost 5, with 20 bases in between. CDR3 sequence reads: CASSVGRSYRADEQYF. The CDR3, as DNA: TGTGCCAGCAGCGTTGGAAGGAGTTACAGGGCAGACGAGCAGTACTTC.

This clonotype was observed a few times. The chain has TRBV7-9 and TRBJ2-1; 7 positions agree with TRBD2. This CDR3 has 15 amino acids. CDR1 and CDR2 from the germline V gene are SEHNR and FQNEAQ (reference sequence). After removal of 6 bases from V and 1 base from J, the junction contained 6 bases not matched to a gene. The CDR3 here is CASRSGGGSYNEQFF. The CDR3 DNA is TGTGCCAGCAGGTCGGGGGGTGGGTCCTACAATGAGCAGTTCTTC.

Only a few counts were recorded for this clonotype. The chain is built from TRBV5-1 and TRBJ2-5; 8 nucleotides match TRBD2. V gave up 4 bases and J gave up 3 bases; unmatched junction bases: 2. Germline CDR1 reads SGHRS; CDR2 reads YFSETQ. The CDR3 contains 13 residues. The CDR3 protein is CASSVGLEETQYF. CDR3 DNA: TGCGCCAGCAGCGTGGGACTAGAAGAGACCCAGTACTTC. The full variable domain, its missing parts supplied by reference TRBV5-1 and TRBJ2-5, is KAGVTQTPRYLIKTRGQQVTLSCSPISGHRSVSWYQQTPGQGLQFLFEYFSETQRNKGNFPGRFSGRQFSNSRSEMNVSTLELGDSALYLCASSVGLEETQYFGPGTRLLVL.

CDR3 sequence: CASSLAGITYNEQFF. The CDR3 region has the DNA TGTGCCAGCAGCTTAGCGGGGATAACCTACAATGAGCAGTTCTTC. The V gene is TRBV28, the J gene TRBJ2-1; 8 nucleotides align to TRBD2. CDR3 size: 15 residues. Germline CDR1 reads MDHEN; CDR2 reads SYDVKM. The J segment lost 2 bases and the V segment lost 6 bases, leaving 6 bases of the junction unmatched.

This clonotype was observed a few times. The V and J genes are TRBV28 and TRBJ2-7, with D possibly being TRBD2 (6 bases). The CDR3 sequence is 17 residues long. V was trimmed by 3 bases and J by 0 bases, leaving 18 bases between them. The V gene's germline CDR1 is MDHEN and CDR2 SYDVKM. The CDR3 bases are TGTGCCAGCAGTTTGGGGTTAGAGCGGGCAAACTCCTACGAGCAGTACTTC. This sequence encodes CASSLGLERANSYEQYF.